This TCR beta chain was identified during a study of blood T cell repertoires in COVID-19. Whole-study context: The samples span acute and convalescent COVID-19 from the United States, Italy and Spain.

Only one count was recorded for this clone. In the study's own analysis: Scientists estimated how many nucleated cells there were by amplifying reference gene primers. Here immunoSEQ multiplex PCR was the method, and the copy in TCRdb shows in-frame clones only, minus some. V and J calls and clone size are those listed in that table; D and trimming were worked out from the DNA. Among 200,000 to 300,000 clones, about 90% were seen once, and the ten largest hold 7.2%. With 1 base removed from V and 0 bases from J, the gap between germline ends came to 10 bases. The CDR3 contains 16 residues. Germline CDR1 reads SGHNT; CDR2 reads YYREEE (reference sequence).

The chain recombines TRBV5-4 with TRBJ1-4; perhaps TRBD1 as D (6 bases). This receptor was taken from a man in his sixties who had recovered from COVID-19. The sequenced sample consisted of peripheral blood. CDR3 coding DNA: TGTGCCAGCAGCTTGATGGGGGCAGCAACTAATGAAAAACTGTTTTTT. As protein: CASSLMGAATNEKLFF. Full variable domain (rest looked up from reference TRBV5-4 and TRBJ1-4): ETGVTQSPTHLIKTRGQQVTLRCSSQSGHNTVSWYQQALGQGPQFIFQYYREEENGRGNFPPRFSGLQFPNYSSELNVNALELDDSALYLCASSLMGAATNEKLFFGSGTQLSVL.